This is a list of T cell receptor beta chains from one sample in a study of T cells after yellow fever vaccination. TCRdb fed the 5' RACE reads into MiXCR, producing one record per CDR3 protein. The repertoire consists of some 300,000 distinct CDR3 sequences, with roughly 8.6% occurring once and the leading ten covering roughly a sixth. The material sequenced was PBMCs, taken about 41 days after the first yellow fever vaccination. These receptors all come from a man between 18 and 29 years old who received the YFV17D yellow fever vaccine. The CDR3 runs from the conserved cysteine through the conserved F or W. The D gene is left open where the match is weak. Expanded clones are given a class, and other clones once, few, many or no size at all.

j_call v_call clone_size d_call cdr3_nt cdr3_aa
TRBJ1-6 TRBV6-1 few - TGTGCCAGCAGTCGGGATCATAATTCACCCCTCCACTTT CASSRDHNSPLHF
TRBJ1-2 TRBV20-1 - - TGCAGTGCTAGTTTAGGCTATGGCTACACCTTC CSASLGYGYTF
TRBJ2-5 TRBV14 few TRBD1 TGTGCCAGCAGCCCCTGGACAGGGGAAAAGGAGACCCAGTACTTC CASSPWTGEKETQYF
TRBJ2-1 TRBV19 few TRBD2 TGTGCCAGTAGTCCCCTAGCGGGGGGGCACAATGAGCAGTTCTTC CASSPLAGGHNEQFF
TRBJ1-2 TRBV4-3 few - TGCGCCAGCAGCCAAGAACCCCAGGGAGGGTTAAGCTATGGCTACACCTTC CASSQEPQGGLSYGYTF
TRBJ1-5 TRBV5-1 many TRBD1 TGCGCCAGCAGCCCGCAGGGGGATAGCAATCAGCCCCAGCATTTT CASSPQGDSNQPQHF
TRBJ1-3 TRBV30 - - TGTGCCTGGAGGACAACAAGCTCTGGAAACACCATATATTTT CAWRTTSSGNTIYF
TRBJ2-7 TRBV7-9 few TRBD1 TGTGCCAGCAGAGGGACAGGACCAGCCTACGAGCAGTACTTC CASRGTGPAYEQYF
TRBJ2-5 TRBV2 - TRBD2 TGTGCCAGCAGGGTCGGACTAGCGCGAGAGACCCAGTACTTC CASRVGLARETQYF
TRBJ2-1 TRBV5-1 - TRBD2 TGCGCCAGCAGGACCCGGGCTAGCGGGGGGGCTTCCCCCTACAATGAGCAGTTCTTC CASRTRASGGASPYNEQFF
TRBJ2-5 TRBV3-1 many TRBD1 TGTGCCAGCAGCCAATTCGTCCGGGACAGTCAAGAGACCCAGTACTTC CASSQFVRDSQETQYF